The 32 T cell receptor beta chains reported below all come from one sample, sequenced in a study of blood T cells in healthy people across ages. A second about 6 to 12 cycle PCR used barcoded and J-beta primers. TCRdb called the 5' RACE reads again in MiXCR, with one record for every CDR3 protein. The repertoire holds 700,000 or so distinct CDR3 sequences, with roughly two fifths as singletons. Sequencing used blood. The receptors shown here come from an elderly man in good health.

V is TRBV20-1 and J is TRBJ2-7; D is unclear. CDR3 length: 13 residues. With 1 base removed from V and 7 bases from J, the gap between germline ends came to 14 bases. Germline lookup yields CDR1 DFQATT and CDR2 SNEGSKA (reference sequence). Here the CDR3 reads CSARVSPGNEQYF. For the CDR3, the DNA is TGCAGTGCTAGAGTTTCTCCAGGCAATGAGCAGTACTTC.

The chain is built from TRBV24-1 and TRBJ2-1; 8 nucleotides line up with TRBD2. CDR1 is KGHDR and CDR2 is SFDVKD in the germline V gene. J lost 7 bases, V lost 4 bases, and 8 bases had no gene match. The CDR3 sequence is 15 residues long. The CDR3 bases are TGTGCCACCAGTGACTCCGCCGGGACTAGTAATGAGCAGTTCTTC. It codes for CATSDSAGTSNEQFF.

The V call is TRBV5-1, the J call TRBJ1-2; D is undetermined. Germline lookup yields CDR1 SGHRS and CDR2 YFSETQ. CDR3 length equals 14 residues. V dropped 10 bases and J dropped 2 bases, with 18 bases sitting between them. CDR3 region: CACKDRANNYGYTF. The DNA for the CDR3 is TGCGCCTGCAAGGACCGCGCAAACAACTATGGCTACACCTTC.

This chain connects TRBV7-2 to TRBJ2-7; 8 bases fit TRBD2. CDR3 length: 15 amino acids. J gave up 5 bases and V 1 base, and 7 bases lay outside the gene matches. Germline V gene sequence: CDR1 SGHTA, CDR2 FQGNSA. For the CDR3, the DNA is TGTGCCAGCAGCTTAGGGGGGACTAGAGGTCACGAGCAGTACTTC. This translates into CASSLGGTRGHEQYF.

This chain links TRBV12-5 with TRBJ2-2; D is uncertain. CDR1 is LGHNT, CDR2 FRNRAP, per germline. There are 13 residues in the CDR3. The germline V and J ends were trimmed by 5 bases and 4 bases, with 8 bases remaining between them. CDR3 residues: CASGHGGTGELFF. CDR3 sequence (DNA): TGTGCTAGTGGTCACGGTGGCACCGGGGAGCTGTTTTTT. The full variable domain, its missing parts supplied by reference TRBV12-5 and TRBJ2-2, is DARVTQTPRHKVTEMGQEVTMRCQPILGHNTVFWYRQTMMQGLELLAYFRNRAPLDDSGMPKDRFSAEMPDATLATLKIQPSEPRDSAVYFCASGHGGTGELFFGEGSRLTVL.

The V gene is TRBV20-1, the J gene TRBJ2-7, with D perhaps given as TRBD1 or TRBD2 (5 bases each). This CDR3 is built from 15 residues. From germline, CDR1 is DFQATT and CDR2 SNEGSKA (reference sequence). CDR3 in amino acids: CRRGGMQGYIYEQYF. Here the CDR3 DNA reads TGCAGGCGCGGAGGTATGCAGGGTTATATCTACGAGCAGTACTTC.

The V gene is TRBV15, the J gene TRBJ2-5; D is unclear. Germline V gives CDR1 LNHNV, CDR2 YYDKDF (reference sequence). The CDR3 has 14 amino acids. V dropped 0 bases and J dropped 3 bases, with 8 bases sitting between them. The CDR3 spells CATSRDPREETQYF. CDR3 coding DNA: TGTGCCACCAGCAGAGATCCCCGGGAAGAGACCCAGTACTTC. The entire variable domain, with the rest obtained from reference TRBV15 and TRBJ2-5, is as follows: DAMVIQNPRYQVTQFGKPVTLSCSQTLNHNVMYWYQQKSSQAPKLLFHYYDKDFNNEADTPDNFQSRRPNTSFCFLDIRSPGLGDTAMYLCATSRDPREETQYFGPGTRLLVL.

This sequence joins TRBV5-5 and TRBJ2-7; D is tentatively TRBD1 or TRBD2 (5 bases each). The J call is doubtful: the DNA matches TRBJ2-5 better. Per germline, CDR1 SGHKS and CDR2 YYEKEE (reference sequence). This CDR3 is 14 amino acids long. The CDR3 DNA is TGTGCCAGCACCTCGAGGGGTAGGGTTGAGACCCAGTACTTC. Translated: CASTSRGRVETQYF.

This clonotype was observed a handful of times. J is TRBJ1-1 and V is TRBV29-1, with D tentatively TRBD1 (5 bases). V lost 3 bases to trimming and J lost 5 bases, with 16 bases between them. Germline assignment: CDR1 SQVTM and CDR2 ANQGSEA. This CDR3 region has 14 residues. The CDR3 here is CSVDALGRGTEAFF. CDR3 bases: TGCAGCGTTGATGCTCTCGGACGGGGGACTGAAGCTTTCTTT.

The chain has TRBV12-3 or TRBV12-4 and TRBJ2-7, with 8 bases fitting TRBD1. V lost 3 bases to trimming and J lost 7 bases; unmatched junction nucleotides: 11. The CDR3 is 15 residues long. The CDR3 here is CASSFDRGSYNEQYF. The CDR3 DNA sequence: TGTGCCAGCAGTTTTGACAGGGGAAGCTACAATGAGCAGTACTTC.

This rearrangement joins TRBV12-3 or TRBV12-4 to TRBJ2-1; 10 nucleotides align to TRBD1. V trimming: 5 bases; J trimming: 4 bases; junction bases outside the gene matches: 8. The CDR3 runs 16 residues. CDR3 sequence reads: CASSSPDRGAYNEQFF. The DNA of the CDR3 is TGTGCCAGCAGTAGCCCGGACAGGGGGGCTTACAATGAGCAGTTCTTC.

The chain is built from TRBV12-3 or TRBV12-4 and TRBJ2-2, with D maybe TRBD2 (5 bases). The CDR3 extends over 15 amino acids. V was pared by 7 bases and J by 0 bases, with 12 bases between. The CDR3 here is CASTYSATNTGELFF. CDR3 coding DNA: TGTGCCAGCACCTATAGCGCCACGAACACCGGGGAGCTGTTTTTT.

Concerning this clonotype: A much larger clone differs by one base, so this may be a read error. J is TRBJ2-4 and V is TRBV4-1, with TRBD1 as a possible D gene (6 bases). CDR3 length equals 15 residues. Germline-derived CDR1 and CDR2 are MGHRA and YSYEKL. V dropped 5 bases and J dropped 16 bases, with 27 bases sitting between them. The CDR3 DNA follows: TGCGCCAGCAGCTACCTACAGGGTATTGTGGGCGAGCATTACTTC. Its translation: CASSYLQGIVGEHYF.

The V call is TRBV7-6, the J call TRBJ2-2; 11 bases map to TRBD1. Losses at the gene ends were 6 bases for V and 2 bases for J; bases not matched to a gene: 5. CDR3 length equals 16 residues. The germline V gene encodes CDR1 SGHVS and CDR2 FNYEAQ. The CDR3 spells CASSLWTGGNTGELFF. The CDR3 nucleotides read TGTGCCAGCAGTTTATGGACAGGGGGCAACACCGGGGAGCTGTTTTTT.

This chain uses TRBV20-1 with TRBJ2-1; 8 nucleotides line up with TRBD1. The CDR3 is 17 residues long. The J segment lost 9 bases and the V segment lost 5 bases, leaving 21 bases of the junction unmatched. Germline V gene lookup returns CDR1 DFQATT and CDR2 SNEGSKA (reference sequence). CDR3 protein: CSALSVRGPGALSEQFF. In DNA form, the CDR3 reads TGCAGTGCTCTTTCGGTCAGGGGGCCTGGCGCCTTAAGTGAGCAGTTCTTC.

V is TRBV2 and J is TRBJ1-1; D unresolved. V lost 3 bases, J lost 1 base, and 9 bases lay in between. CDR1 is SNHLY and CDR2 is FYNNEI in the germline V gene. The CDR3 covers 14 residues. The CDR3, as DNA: TGTGCCAGCAGTGAGGTGGCTGGGAACACTGAAGCTTTCTTT. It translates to CASSEVAGNTEAFF.

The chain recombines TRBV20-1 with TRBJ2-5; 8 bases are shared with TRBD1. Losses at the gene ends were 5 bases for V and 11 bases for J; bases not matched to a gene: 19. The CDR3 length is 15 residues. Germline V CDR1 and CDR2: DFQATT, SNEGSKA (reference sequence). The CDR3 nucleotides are TGCAGTGCTCCTTCCGCCGGGACAGGCATTAATGAGCAGTACTTC. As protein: CSAPSAGTGINEQYF.

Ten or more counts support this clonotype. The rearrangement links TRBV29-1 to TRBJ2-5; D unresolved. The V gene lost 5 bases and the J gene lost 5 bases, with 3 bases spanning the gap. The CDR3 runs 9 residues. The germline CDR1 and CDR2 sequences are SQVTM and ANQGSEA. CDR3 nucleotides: TGCAGCGTTACGGAGACCCAGTACTTC. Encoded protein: CSVTETQYF.

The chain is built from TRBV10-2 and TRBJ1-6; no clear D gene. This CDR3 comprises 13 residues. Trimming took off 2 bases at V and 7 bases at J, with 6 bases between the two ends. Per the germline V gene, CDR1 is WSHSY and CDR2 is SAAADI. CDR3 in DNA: TGCGCCAGCAGTGAGAAGGGAAATTCACCCCTCCACTTT. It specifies CASSEKGNSPLHF.

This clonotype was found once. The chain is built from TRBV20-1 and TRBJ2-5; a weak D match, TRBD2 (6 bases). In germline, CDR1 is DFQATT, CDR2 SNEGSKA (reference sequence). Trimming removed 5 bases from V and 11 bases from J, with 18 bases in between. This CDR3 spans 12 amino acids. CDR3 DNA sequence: TGCAGTGCTCCGAAGGGCCCGGGGGAGCAGTACTTC. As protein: CSAPKGPGEQYF.

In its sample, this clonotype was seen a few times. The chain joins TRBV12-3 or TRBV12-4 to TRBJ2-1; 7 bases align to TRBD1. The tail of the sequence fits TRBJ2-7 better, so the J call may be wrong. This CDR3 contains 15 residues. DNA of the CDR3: TGTGCCAGCACCCTACAGGGGCGCTCCTACAATGAGCAGTACTTC. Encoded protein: CASTLQGRSYNEQYF.

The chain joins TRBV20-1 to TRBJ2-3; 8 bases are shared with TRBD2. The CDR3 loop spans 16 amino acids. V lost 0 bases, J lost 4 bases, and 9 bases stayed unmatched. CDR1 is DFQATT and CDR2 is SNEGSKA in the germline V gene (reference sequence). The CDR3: CSARDQGSGEADTQYF. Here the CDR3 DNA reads TGCAGTGCTAGAGATCAGGGTAGCGGGGAGGCAGATACGCAGTATTTT.

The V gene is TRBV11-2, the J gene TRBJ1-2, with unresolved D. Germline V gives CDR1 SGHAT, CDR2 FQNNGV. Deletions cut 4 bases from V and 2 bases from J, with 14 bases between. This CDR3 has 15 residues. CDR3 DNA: TGTGCCAGCAGCTCGCGCGTTGTTCGGAACTATGGCTACACCTTC. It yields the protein CASSSRVVRNYGYTF.

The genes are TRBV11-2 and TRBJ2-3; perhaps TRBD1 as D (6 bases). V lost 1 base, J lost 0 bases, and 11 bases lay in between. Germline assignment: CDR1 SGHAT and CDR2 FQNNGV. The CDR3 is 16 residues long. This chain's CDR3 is CASSLAAGTSTDTQYF. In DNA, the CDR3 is TGTGCCAGCAGCTTAGCCGCCGGGACAAGCACAGATACGCAGTATTTT.

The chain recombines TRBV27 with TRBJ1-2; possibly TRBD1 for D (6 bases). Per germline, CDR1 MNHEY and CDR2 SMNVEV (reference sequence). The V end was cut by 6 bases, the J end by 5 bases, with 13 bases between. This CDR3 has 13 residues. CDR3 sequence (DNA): TGTGCCAGCAGGTCACAGGGATGGTATGGCTACACCTTC. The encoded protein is CASRSQGWYGYTF.

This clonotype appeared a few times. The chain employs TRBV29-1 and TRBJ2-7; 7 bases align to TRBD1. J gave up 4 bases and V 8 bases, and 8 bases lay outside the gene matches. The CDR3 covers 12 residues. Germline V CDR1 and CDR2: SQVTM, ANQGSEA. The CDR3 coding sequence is TGCAGCTTCAAACAGGGGCAATACGAGCAGTACTTC. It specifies CSFKQGQYEQYF.

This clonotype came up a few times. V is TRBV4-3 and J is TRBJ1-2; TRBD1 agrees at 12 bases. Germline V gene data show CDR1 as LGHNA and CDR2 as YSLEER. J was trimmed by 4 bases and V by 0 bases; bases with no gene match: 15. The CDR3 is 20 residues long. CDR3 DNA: TGCGCCAGCAGCCAAGATTTGGGGACAGGGGGCGTCGGTCAGCGCTATGGCTACACCTTC. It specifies CASSQDLGTGGVGQRYGYTF.

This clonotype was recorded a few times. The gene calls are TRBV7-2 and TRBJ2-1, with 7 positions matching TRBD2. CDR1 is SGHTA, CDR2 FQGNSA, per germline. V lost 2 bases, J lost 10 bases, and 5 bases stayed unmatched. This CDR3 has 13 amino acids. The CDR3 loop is CASSLSSAGEQFF. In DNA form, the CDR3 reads TGTGCCAGCAGCTTAAGCTCAGCGGGGGAGCAGTTCTTC.

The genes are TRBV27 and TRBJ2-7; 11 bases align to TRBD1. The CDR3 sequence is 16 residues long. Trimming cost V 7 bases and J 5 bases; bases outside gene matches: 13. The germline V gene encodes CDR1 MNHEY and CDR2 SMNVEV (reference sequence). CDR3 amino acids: CASIVSRDRGAHEQYF. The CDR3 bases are TGTGCCAGCATAGTTAGTCGGGACAGGGGGGCCCACGAGCAGTACTTC.

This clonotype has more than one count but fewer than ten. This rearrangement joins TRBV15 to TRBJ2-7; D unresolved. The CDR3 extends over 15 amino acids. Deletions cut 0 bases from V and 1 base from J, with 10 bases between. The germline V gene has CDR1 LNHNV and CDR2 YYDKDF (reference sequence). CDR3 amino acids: CATSRDEQASYEQYF. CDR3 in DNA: TGTGCCACCAGCAGAGACGAGCAGGCTTCCTACGAGCAGTACTTC.

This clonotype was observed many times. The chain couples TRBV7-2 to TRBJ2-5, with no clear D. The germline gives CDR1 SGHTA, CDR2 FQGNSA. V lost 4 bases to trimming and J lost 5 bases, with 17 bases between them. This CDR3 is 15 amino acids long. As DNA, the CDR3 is TGTGCCAGCAGCTCCCTGTGGGGTAGCCAGGAGACCCAGTACTTC. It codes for CASSSLWGSQETQYF.

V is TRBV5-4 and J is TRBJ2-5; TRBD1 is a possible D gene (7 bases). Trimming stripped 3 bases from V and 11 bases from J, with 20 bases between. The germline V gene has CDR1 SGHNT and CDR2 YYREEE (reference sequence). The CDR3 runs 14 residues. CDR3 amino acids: CASSSPDRRDEQYF. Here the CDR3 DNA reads TGTGCCAGCAGCTCTCCGGACAGGAGGGATGAGCAGTACTTC.